This entry features one TCR beta chain sequence. This record comes from a study of blood T cell repertoires in COVID-19. Authors' analysis steps: Reference gene primer amplification gave nucleated cell count estimates. Generated by immunoSEQ multiplex PCR, the TCRdb table keeps only in-frame clones and is missing some. V and J calls and clone size are given by that table; D and trimming were obtained from the DNA. The sample contains over 450,000 clones, about 88% of which appear only once. Enrolment of Seattle patients took place during active infection, and they were followed longitudinally. The junction had 0 bases not matched to a gene; V was cut back by 1 base and J by 5 bases. CDR3 length: 14 residues. The germline gives CDR1 SGDLS, CDR2 YYNGEE.

The chain carries TRBV9 and TRBJ1-6; the match to TRBD1 covers 7 bases. The TCR sequence derives from a young man with COVID-19, enrolled during active disease. Sequencing was done on a sample of peripheral blood. The CDR3 spells CASSVTGDNSPLHF. CDR3 DNA: TGTGCCAGCAGCGTAACAGGGGATAATTCACCCCTCCACTTT.